The rows below give T cell receptor beta chains drawn from one sample of a study of regulatory and conventional T cells in RAG deficiency. Repertoires were generated with immunoSEQ multiplex PCR, while TCRdb's copy carries only in-frame clones and drops some. Of approximately 7,500 clones in the sample, 91% are singletons; the top ten hold over 1.2%. This sample also appeared in a second study, on regulatory T cells.

The sample was CD127- CD25+ CD4+ Tregs sorted from blood. The receptor source for this set is a human donor in good health. Each CDR3 is given with its conserved first and last residue. Each record gives: D gene, J gene, V gene, CDR3 protein, CDR3 DNA. A D gene is named only where the DNA matches it firmly.

NA,TRBJ2-7,TRBV27,CASSTGWEQYF,TGTGCCAGCAGTACAGGGTGGGAGCAGTACTTC
NA,TRBJ1-5,TRBV27,CASRSRDVNQPQHF,TGTGCCAGCAGGAGCCGGGATGTGAATCAGCCCCAGCATTTT
NA,TRBJ1-2,TRBV11-2,CASSLAPGYGYTF,TGTGCCAGCAGCTTAGCGCCAGGGTATGGCTACACCTTC
TRBD1,TRBJ1-6,TRBV5-1,CASSLGGTGNYNSPLHF,TGCGCCAGCAGCTTGGGGGGGACAGGGAACTATAATTCACCCCTCCACTTT
NA,TRBJ2-7,TRBV5-1,CASSRLGGRGYEQYF,TGCGCCAGCAGCCGGTTGGGGGGGCGCGGGTACGAGCAGTACTTC
NA,TRBJ1-3,TRBV4-3,CASSQAPGTGKAGNTIYF,TGCGCCAGCAGCCAAGCACCTGGAACAGGGAAAGCCGGAAACACCATATATTTT
NA,TRBJ2-5,TRBV11-2,CASSLDLIGGEETQYF,TGTGCCAGCAGCTTAGATCTGATAGGGGGTGAAGAGACCCAGTACTTC
TRBD1,TRBJ2-3,TRBV29-1,CSVVLVRGLKTDTQYF,TGCAGCGTTGTGCTCGTCAGGGGGCTTAAGACAGATACGCAGTATTTT
NA,TRBJ2-7,TRBV29-1,CSVDLQGGQYF,TGCAGCGTTGATTTGCAGGGAGGACAGTACTTC
TRBD1,TRBJ2-3,TRBV5-1,CAGKPGQGEDTQYF,TGCGCCGGCAAACCGGGACAGGGGGAAGATACGCAGTATTTT
NA,TRBJ2-3,TRBV30,CAWSALASTDTQYF,TGTGCCTGGAGTGCCCTAGCTAGCACAGATACGCAGTATTTT